This T cell receptor (beta chain) was sequenced for a study of identical twins. This clonotype was found once. The junction does not match germline at one end; this may be a read error. Germline CDR1 is SNHLY and CDR2 is FYNNEI. The CDR3 spans 13 residues. TCRdb ran MiXCR on the 5' RACE reads and lists one entry per CDR3 protein. The sample includes 200,000 to 250,000 distinct CDR3 sequences, roughly 10% of them seen just once. The receptor was isolated from a middle-aged man in good health. The chain recombines TRBV2 with TRBJ2-1; 13 bases map to TRBD2. Source material: memory T cells sorted from blood. The chain's CDR3 is CASSSGLAGTGIF. CDR3 coding DNA: TGTGCCAGCAGTTCGGGACTAGCGGGAACCGGGATCTTC.